This T cell receptor beta chain came from a study of follicular helper T cells after annual influenza vaccination. About this clone: What it recognizes is unknown.

Overall study findings and caveats: ICOS+CD38+ cTfh clonality tracked population frequency, and its change tracked circulating plasmablast change.

CDR3 length: 15 residues. Per the germline V gene, CDR1 is MNHEY and CDR2 is SVGAGI. Unmatched junction bases numbered 10, after V lost 6 bases and J lost 3 bases. Clones were sequenced by immunoSEQ multiplex PCR, and TCRdb holds only the in-frame ones, with some missing. The data show about 15,000 clones, 84% seen once. Time point in this sample: 2014-2015 season, pre-vaccination. Donors with HIV/AIDS, active malignancy, immunomodulators or active illness were excluded. The sequence came from an adult who received the influenza vaccine. The sample consisted of CXCR5- memory CD4+ T cells sorted from blood, taken on the day of influenza vaccination. The chain recombines TRBV6-5 with TRBJ2-7; TRBD1 matches at 8 bases. The CDR3 DNA reads as TGTGCCAGCAGCCCCAACAGGGGGTTCATCTACGAGCAGTACTTC. Protein product: CASSPNRGFIYEQYF.